The clone carrying this TCR beta chain was seen a few times. Its specificity is unknown. After removal of 4 bases from V and 1 base from J, the junction contained 7 bases not matched to a gene. Germline V gene data show CDR1 as SGDLS and CDR2 as YYNGEE. The CDR3 has 15 residues. Time point meaning: newly diagnosed GD, antithyroid drugs for less than 3 months. PBMC RNA was the source of the TCR library. iRepertoire HTBI primers and Arm-PCR of CDR3 regions built TCR beta libraries. TCRdb re-derived calls from the multiplex PCR reads in MiXCR, one entry per CDR3 protein. The sample yields around 250,000 distinct CDR3 sequences, around 20% seen once. The data are from a study of regulatory T cells in long-lasting Graves disease. Findings and caveats of the study: Small numbers of samples may have cut accuracy.

The sample in question was peripheral blood mononuclear cells (PBMCs), obtained at new diagnosis, from a patient treated with antithyroid drugs. The origin of this receptor is a female donor with Graves disease. J is TRBJ2-7 and V is TRBV9; 8 nucleotides match TRBD1. CDR3 region: CASSPGDRRSYEQYF. The CDR3, as DNA: TGTGCCAGCAGCCCGGGGGACAGGAGGTCCTACGAGCAGTACTTC. The variable domain in full, with the rest retrieved from reference TRBV9 and TRBJ2-7, is DSGVTQTPKHLITATGQRVTLRCSPRSGDLSVYWYQQSLDQGLQFLIQYYNGEERAKGNILERFSAQQFPDLHSELNLSSLELGDSALYFCASSPGDRRSYEQYFGPGTRLTVT.